One and the same sample provided the 7 T cell receptor beta chains below, sequenced in a study of cytomegalovirus exposure and HLA in healthy donors. Repertoires were generated with immunoSEQ multiplex PCR, while TCRdb's copy carries only in-frame clones and drops some. The sample holds fewer than 60,000 clones; about 93% are singletons and the top ten take approximately 7.8%. Sequencing input: PBMCs. These receptors came from a woman in her late teens or twenties in good health and CMV-seropositive.

The chain couples TRBV6-5 to TRBJ2-7, with 8 positions matching TRBD1. In germline, CDR1 is MNHEY, CDR2 SVGAGI. This CDR3 region has 15 residues. The V gene end was trimmed by 2 bases and the J gene end by 5 bases; junction bases not matched to a gene: 8. The CDR3 bases are TGTGCCAGCAGTTACGAGCAGGGGGCCCGCCACGAGCAGTACTTC. It translates to CASSYEQGARHEQYF.

The rearrangement joins TRBV7-3 to TRBJ1-1; 7 bases map to TRBD1. Germline assignment: CDR1 SGHTA and CDR2 FQGTGA. V shed 1 base and J 7 bases; nucleotides not matched to a gene: 12. The CDR3 spans 16 residues. The CDR3 nucleotides read TGTGCCAGCAGCTTAAACGGTAGGGGGCGGAAGGGTGAAGCTTTCTTT. Translating it yields CASSLNGRGRKGEAFF.

The chain uses TRBV6-1 and TRBJ2-7; weak D call: TRBD1 (5 bases). Trimming pared 4 bases from V and 8 bases from J, leaving 9 bases between. CDR3 length: 11 residues. CDR1 is MNHNS, CDR2 SASEGT, per germline. CDR3 nucleotides: TGTGCCAGCAGTGGGGGCTGGAAGCAGTACTTC. The encoded protein is CASSGGWKQYF.

The J gene is TRBJ1-5, the V gene TRBV19; D is unresolved. This CDR3 contains 13 residues. Trimming removed 8 bases from V and 1 base from J, with 9 bases in between. From germline, CDR1 is LNHDA and CDR2 SQIVND (reference sequence). The CDR3 nucleotides are TGTGCCAGTGATAGAGGAAGCAATCAGCCCCAGCATTTT. Protein product: CASDRGSNQPQHF.

The chain carries TRBV7-8 and TRBJ2-7; 7 bases agree with TRBD1. V was clipped by 5 bases and J by 0 bases; unmatched bases: 7. The CDR3 extends over 15 amino acids. In germline, CDR1 is SGHVS, CDR2 FQNEAQ. The DNA of the CDR3 is TGTGCCAGCAGCCTCGGACAGGCGAGCTCCTACGAGCAGTACTTC. Its translation: CASSLGQASSYEQYF. Variable domain in full (rest from reference TRBV7-8 and TRBJ2-7): GAGVSQSPRYKVAKRGQDVALRCDPISGHVSLFWYQQALGQGPEFLTYFQNEAQLDKSGLPSDRFFAERPEGSVSTLKIQRTQQEDSAVYLCASSLGQASSYEQYFGPGTRLTVT.

The rearrangement joins TRBV7-9 to TRBJ2-1; D uncertain. The CDR3 runs 15 residues. Germline loops: CDR1 SEHNR, CDR2 FQNEAQ (reference sequence). Trimming pared 3 bases from V and 6 bases from J, leaving 15 bases between. The CDR3 here is CASSFSFPSVNEQFF. The CDR3 DNA reads TGTGCCAGCAGCTTTTCTTTTCCATCGGTCAATGAGCAGTTCTTC.

The rearrangement joins TRBV11-3 to TRBJ2-7, with TRBD2 identical over 12 bases. With 0 bases clipped from V and 2 bases from J, the junction kept 5 bases outside the gene matches. Germline values: CDR1 SGHNT, CDR2 YENEEA. The CDR3 sequence is 17 residues long. The CDR3 DNA is TGTGCCAGCAGCTTAGATCGGACTAGCGGGGCACCCTACGAGCAGTACTTC. Residues: CASSLDRTSGAPYEQYF.